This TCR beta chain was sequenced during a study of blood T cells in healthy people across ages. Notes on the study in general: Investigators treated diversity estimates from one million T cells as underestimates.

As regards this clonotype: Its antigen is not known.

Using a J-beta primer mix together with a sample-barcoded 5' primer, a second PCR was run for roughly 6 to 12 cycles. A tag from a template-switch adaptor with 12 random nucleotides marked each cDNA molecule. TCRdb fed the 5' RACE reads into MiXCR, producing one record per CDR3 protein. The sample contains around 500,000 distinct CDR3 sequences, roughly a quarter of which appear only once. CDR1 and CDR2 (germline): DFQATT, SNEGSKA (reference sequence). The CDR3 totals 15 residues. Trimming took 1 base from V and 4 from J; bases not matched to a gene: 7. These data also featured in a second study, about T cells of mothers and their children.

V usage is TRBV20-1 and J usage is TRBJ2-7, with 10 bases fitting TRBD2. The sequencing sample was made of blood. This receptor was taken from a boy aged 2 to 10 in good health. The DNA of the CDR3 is TGCAGTGCTAGAGGGGCTAGCGGGAGAGAATACGAGCAGTACTTC. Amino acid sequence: CSARGASGREYEQYF.